This TCR beta chain emerged from a study of T cell repertoires in cytomegalovirus infection. Whole-study context: Based on public TCR beta signatures, there were indications of CMV infection and of a matching HLA type. Study-wide results and caveats: Carriers of CMV and the relevant HLA type were discriminated by public TCR beta frequency. Clonotypes of TCR beta that were HLA-C-restricted and CMV-specific dominated the ex vivo response.

One entry per CDR3 protein, called by TCRdb with MiXCR from the reads. The sample lists about 490,000 distinct CDR3 sequences, 15% to 20% occurring once. The sample holds many counts of this clonotype. Its antigen is undetermined. Material for sequencing was CD8+ T cells from PBMCs. The sequence was collected from a human donor in good health (CMV status not recorded). Some clones in this sample may be carry-over from other donors' samples.

The CDR3 DNA is TGTGCCACCGAGGAAGGGACAGACACAGATACGCAGTATTTT. Translation gives CATEEGTDTDTQYF. The J gene is TRBJ2-3, the V gene TRBV10-3; TRBD1 agrees at 7 bases. Germline CDR1 reads ENHRY; CDR2 reads SYGVKD. V lost 10 bases, J lost 2 bases, and 9 bases stayed unmatched. The CDR3 extends over 14 amino acids.